Here is one T cell receptor beta chain with its context. The clone's antigen remains unknown. Within one base of it there is no much larger clone, and no base qualities were kept. For the CD8 naive samples, CD45RO-negative cells were positively selected for CCR7, yielding a CD45RA+CCR7+ population from which TemRA cells were excluded. The donors were healthy, HIV-negative adults who had no recently reported acute infections or vaccinations. Only Caucasian adults living in Nashville, Tennessee, USA were represented among the donors. Blood was collected by leukapheresis, and PBMCs were isolated by Ficoll-Histopaque density gradient centrifugation and then cryopreserved in liquid nitrogen vapor phase. Analytical flow cytometry was used to check the purity and quantity of each magnetically sorted T cell population. Genomic DNA was isolated from every sorted fraction and measured by UV absorbance on a Nanodrop 2000c.

The data are from a study of shared clonotypes between healthy human individuals (dated by TCRdb to between 2020 and 2021). Context from the whole study: The cohort included three men and two women between 18 and 49 years of age. For each donor, three plates each were used for CD4 naive and CD4 memory, two plates were used for CD8 naive, and one plate was used for CD8 memory. Blood TCR repertoires of five healthy adults were deeply sequenced to estimate repertoire size and the extent of clonotype sharing between individuals. Different laboratories and diverse techniques were used to prepare libraries and sequence TCR repertoires, to increase sequencing depth and limit assay-specific biases. Each donor's leukapheresis produced roughly between roughly 0.85 and 9.5 billion PBMCs.

Its CDR3 holds 16 amino acids, cysteine through phenylalanine. Left in the record is the CDR3 DNA by itself, 48 bases read in frame from the first base. Based on the germline V gene (reference sequence), the CDR1 and CDR2 sequences are MNHEY and SMNVEV. The germline ends are 19 bases apart after V is trimmed by 6 bases and J by 2 bases. Overall study outcomes, separate from this receptor: The genetic and exposure-history diversity represented was limited by the small number of donors. Sampling was restricted to blood, and TCR repertoires in tissues likely differ from the TCR repertoires found in blood. Higher generation probabilities were observed for clonotypes shared by all four sorted-subset donors than for non-shared clonotypes. Across a handful of donors, approximately 5% of naive CD4, 3% to 4% of naive CD8, 2% to 2.5% of memory CD4, and approximately 0.42% of memory CD8 clonotypes were shared. Based on pairwise subsampling, the degree of clonotype sharing among donors was expected to be affected by sequencing depth. Larger estimated clonotype richness was generally found for naive subsets than for memory subsets. Even with the large sequencing depth, rarefaction of the sorted-subset datasets indicated that sequencing was incomplete.

Using the deep immunoSEQ assay, multiplex PCR amplified TCR CDR3 regions from genomic DNA. Extracted genomic DNA from each cell subset was distributed evenly across all wells of several immunoSEQ 96-well plates, and each plate was treated as a replicate. For sorted subsets, each replicate PCR was loaded with approximately 0.2 ug genomic DNA, equivalent to some 31,000 T cell genomes. Purified libraries were quantified with a Qubit 3.0 fluorometer, sized on a Bioanalyzer 2100, and re-quantified with the KAPA Library Quantification kit. Every immunoSEQ 96-well plate was sequenced on a separate single-read 150-cycle Illumina NextSeq 550 flow cell. The original pipeline was this. Because the immunoSEQ output included only junctional sequences and no quality scores, the filtering could not be the same as the filtering used for full-length reads. Sequences were annotated with PyIR, a Python wrapper for IgBLAST v1.9, using IMGT germline references to assign V/J genes and CDR3. Reads were filtered out if the reads had weak V/J assignments (E-value above 1e-6), no CDR3, stop codons, out-of-frame junctions, or ambiguous translated residues. V3J clonotypes were defined as sequences sharing an identical inferred V gene, J gene, and CDR3 amino acid sequence. Percentage overlap between repertoires was calculated by dividing the number of shared unique clonotypes by the size of the smaller repertoire. Three approaches were used to assess repertoire richness: RTK rarefaction, the Chao1 estimator, and Recon v2.1 estimates of unobserved clonotypes. Generation probabilities for all TCRbeta clonotypes obtained by the gDNA method from a handful of donors were computed using OLGA. What TCRdb holds here is the immuneACCESS table cut down to in-frame rearrangements. Part of the clones is not present; checked against another copy, under half of the missing clones reflect an unresolved V gene, and the others are unexplained. From that table come the V and J calls and clone size; the DNA was used to work out D and trimming. The sample table lists more than 2 million clones, less than 95% of them with a count of one. About 1.1% of the sample is in the top ten clones.

The sequence derives from a young man in good health. Sequenced: naive CD8+ T cells sorted from blood. The cell subset or site label for this specimen denotes: CD45RA+CCR7+. The rearranged segments are TRBV27 and TRBJ2-5; the D gene is unclear. DNA sequence: TGTGCCAGCAGCCTATTGGGCCCCAACGGACAAGAGACCCAGTACTTC. Its protein product is CASSLLGPNGQETQYF.